This T cell receptor (beta chain) is drawn from a study of STAT5B mutations in CD4+ large granular lymphocyte leukemia. From germline, CDR1 is MNHEY and CDR2 SMNVEV (reference sequence). The V segment lost 6 bases and the J segment 6 bases; nucleotides outside the gene matches: 8. The CDR3 consists of 15 residues. This was a survey-level run. Sequencing was performed with immunoSEQ multiplex PCR; in TCRdb, only in-frame clones are kept and a portion is missing. The sample carries some 41,000 clones, approximately 80% recorded once. This sequence joins TRBV27 and TRBJ2-2; 9 nucleotides line up with TRBD2. This sequence was found in a human donor in good health. The sample comprised CD4+ T cells from blood buffy coats. The CDR3 reads CASSRGGGASGELFF. The CDR3 DNA reads TGTGCCAGCAGCAGGGGCGGGGGGGCCTCCGGGGAGCTGTTTTTT.